Listed below are T cell receptor beta chains from one sample, sequenced in a study of identical twins. TCRdb ran MiXCR on the 5' RACE reads and lists one entry per CDR3 protein. The table shows 500,000 to 650,000 distinct CDR3 sequences, with about 22% occurring only once. The sample was also reused in another study, on yellow fever vaccine responses in identical twins.

Source material: CD4+ T cells sorted from blood. The receptor source for this set is a young woman in good health. The CDR3 runs from the conserved cysteine through the conserved F or W. D genes are given only for firm matches. Rows may omit the clone size; those that give it use once, few, many or a size class.

J: TRBJ2-2
size: .
D: .
V: TRBV20-1
DNA: TGCAGTGCTACCCAAGGGGGCACCGGGGAGCTGTTTTTT
CDR3: CSATQGGTGELFF

J: TRBJ1-2
size: .
D: TRBD1
V: TRBV10-3
DNA: TGTGCCATCAGCCCCGGACAGGGAGTCTATGGCTACACCTTC
CDR3: CAISPGQGVYGYTF

J: TRBJ2-7
size: .
D: .
V: TRBV9
DNA: TGTGCCAGCAGCGTAGGTGTCACATCCTACGAGCAGTACTTC
CDR3: CASSVGVTSYEQYF

J: TRBJ2-7
size: .
D: TRBD1
V: TRBV7-2
DNA: TGTGCCAGCAGCTTAGGGGGGACAGGGGCTACCTACGAGCAGTACTTC
CDR3: CASSLGGTGATYEQYF

J: TRBJ2-7
size: few
D: .
V: TRBV12-3/TRBV12-4
DNA: TGTGCCAGCAGTTTGAAGAGGCCAATAGACCCCTACGAGCAGTACTTC
CDR3: CASSLKRPIDPYEQYF

J: TRBJ2-1
size: few
D: TRBD2
V: TRBV10-3
DNA: TGTGCCATCAGCCGACTAGCGGGGTACAATGAGCAGTTCTTC
CDR3: CAISRLAGYNEQFF

J: TRBJ2-3
size: .
D: TRBD2
V: TRBV2
DNA: TGTGCCAACTCCGGGACTAGCGGGAGAAATGCATTTTTGTATTTT
CDR3: CANSGTSGRNAFLYF

J: TRBJ2-1
size: .
D: .
V: TRBV15
DNA: TGTGCCACCAGCAGGGGACTCGACCATGAGCAGTTCTTC
CDR3: CATSRGLDHEQFF

J: TRBJ2-1
size: .
D: .
V: TRBV19
DNA: TGTGCCAGTAGTATCGACCCAATCAATGAGCAGTTCTTC
CDR3: CASSIDPINEQFF

J: TRBJ2-6
size: once
D: .
V: TRBV21-1
DNA: TGTGCCAGCAGCAAACCAGGGGGAAGAGGGACCGGGGCCAACGTCCTGACTTTC
CDR3: CASSKPGGRGTGANVLTF

J: TRBJ1-6
size: .
D: .
V: TRBV20-1
DNA: TGCAGTGCTCGACGGGACGTGAATTCACCCCTCCACTTT
CDR3: CSARRDVNSPLHF

J: TRBJ2-1
size: many
D: .
V: TRBV28
DNA: TGTGCCAGCAGAGGGACCTCCTACAATGAGCAGTTCTTC
CDR3: CASRGTSYNEQFF

J: TRBJ2-7
size: few
D: TRBD2
V: TRBV20-1
DNA: TGCAGTGGGGCTAGCGGGAGATTGTACGAGCAGTACTTC
CDR3: CSGASGRLYEQYF

J: TRBJ1-1
size: .
D: .
V: TRBV6-5
DNA: TGTGCCAGCAGTTTTGAAGGTTGGAACACTGAAGCTTTCTTT
CDR3: CASSFEGWNTEAFF

J: TRBJ2-1
size: once
D: TRBD2
V: TRBV10-3
DNA: TGTGCCATCATGGGGACTAGCGGGGAATTCTCCTACAATGTGCAGTTCTTC
CDR3: CAIMGTSGEFSYNVQFF

J: TRBJ2-2
size: .
D: TRBD1
V: TRBV2
DNA: TGTGCCAGCAGAAGCGACAGGGTCGGCACCGGGGAGCTGTTTTTT
CDR3: CASRSDRVGTGELFF

J: TRBJ1-5
size: few
D: TRBD1
V: TRBV2
DNA: TGTGCCAGCAGTGCGACAGGGAGGACCAATCAGCCCCAGCATTTT
CDR3: CASSATGRTNQPQHF

J: TRBJ2-1
size: few
D: .
V: TRBV7-9
DNA: TGTGCCAGCAGCCCCCGACGGTCAGGCCGCTCCTACAATGAGCAGTTCTTC
CDR3: CASSPRRSGRSYNEQFF

J: TRBJ1-6
size: .
D: TRBD1
V: TRBV6-5
DNA: TGTGCCAGCAGTTACGACAGGGGAAACAATTCACCCCTCCACTTT
CDR3: CASSYDRGNNSPLHF

J: TRBJ2-7
size: .
D: TRBD2
V: TRBV4-1
DNA: TGCGCCAGCAGCCGTGCACAAGCGGGAGGCCTCTCCTACGAGCAGTACTTC
CDR3: CASSRAQAGGLSYEQYF

J: TRBJ1-5
size: .
D: .
V: TRBV23-1
DNA: TGCGCCAGCAGTCACCCCCGGGATCCTAATCAGCCCCAGCATTTT
CDR3: CASSHPRDPNQPQHF

J: TRBJ2-1
size: few
D: TRBD2
V: TRBV28
DNA: TGTGCCAGCAGTTCCCCGACTAGCGGGGGGGGCAATGAGCAGTTCTTC
CDR3: CASSSPTSGGGNEQFF

J: TRBJ2-1
size: .
D: .
V: TRBV7-9
DNA: TGTGCCAGCAACTCCTTAGCGACCTACTACAATGAGCAGTTCTTC
CDR3: CASNSLATYYNEQFF

J: TRBJ2-1
size: .
D: TRBD1
V: TRBV20-1
DNA: TGCAGTGCTAGCTGGGACAGCCCCTACAATGAGCAGTTCTTC
CDR3: CSASWDSPYNEQFF

J: TRBJ2-3
size: few
D: .
V: TRBV5-1
DNA: TGCGCCAGCAAACGGGCCCAGGGGGATACGCAGTATTTT
CDR3: CASKRAQGDTQYF

J: TRBJ2-7
size: few
D: TRBD1
V: TRBV28
DNA: TGTGCCAGCGCTACAGGGGGTAGGTACGAGCAGTACTTC
CDR3: CASATGGRYEQYF

J: TRBJ2-3
size: few
D: .
V: TRBV24-1
DNA: TGTGCCACCAGTGATTCGTCCCCCCAGGGTATCGGGACAGATACGCAGTATTTT
CDR3: CATSDSSPQGIGTDTQYF

J: TRBJ2-1
size: few
D: .
V: TRBV7-9
DNA: TGTGCCAGCAGCTTATTATCTACCTCTCCCGGGGATGAGCAGTTCTTC
CDR3: CASSLLSTSPGDEQFF

J: TRBJ1-3
size: .
D: .
V: TRBV2
DNA: TGTGCTATACGGAGAAGCTCTGGAAACACCATATATTTT
CDR3: CAIRRSSGNTIYF

J: TRBJ2-7
size: few
D: .
V: TRBV28
DNA: TGTGCCAGCAGTTTATTTTTAACTCACCTAGACCCCTACGAGCAGTACTTC
CDR3: CASSLFLTHLDPYEQYF

J: TRBJ2-7
size: .
D: TRBD2
V: TRBV12-3/TRBV12-4
DNA: TGTGCCAGCACCCTTATAGGACTAGCCTCGGACGAGCAGTACTTC
CDR3: CASTLIGLASDEQYF

J: TRBJ2-5
size: few
D: TRBD2
V: TRBV7-6
DNA: TGTGCCAGCAGCTACCCCGGGGCCCCGGGGGGAGAGACCCAGTACTTC
CDR3: CASSYPGAPGGETQYF

J: TRBJ1-5
size: few
D: TRBD1
V: TRBV7-9
DNA: TGTGCCAGCAGCTCCGGGACAGCCTTCAATCAGCCCCAGCATTTT
CDR3: CASSSGTAFNQPQHF

J: TRBJ2-3
size: few
D: .
V: TRBV7-8
DNA: TGTGCCACCAATCCAACTCGGACAGATACGCAGTATTTT
CDR3: CATNPTRTDTQYF

J: TRBJ2-1
size: .
D: TRBD2
V: TRBV24-1
DNA: TGTGCCACCAGTGATCTTCAGCGGGAGAGGGCCAATGAGCAGTTCTTC
CDR3: CATSDLQRERANEQFF

J: TRBJ2-3
size: .
D: TRBD2
V: TRBV20-1
DNA: TGCAGTGCTAGAGTTGCTAGCGGGAATCTCACAGATACGCAGTATTTT
CDR3: CSARVASGNLTDTQYF

J: TRBJ2-7
size: .
D: .
V: TRBV2
DNA: TGTGCCAGCAGTGAAAAGGTGCAGTACTTC
CDR3: CASSEKVQYF

J: TRBJ1-5
size: .
D: .
V: TRBV7-8
DNA: TGTGCCAGCAGCCCGTTGGCTCAGGGTGTGGCTCAGCCCCAGCATTTT
CDR3: CASSPLAQGVAQPQHF

J: TRBJ1-1
size: .
D: TRBD1
V: TRBV20-1
DNA: TGCAGTGCCCCTCGGACAGGGGAAACTGAAGCTTTCTTT
CDR3: CSAPRTGETEAFF

J: TRBJ2-5
size: .
D: .
V: TRBV15
DNA: TGTGCCACCAGCAGAGCCCAGGGGTCTAGCGGTCAAGAGACCCAGTACTTC
CDR3: CATSRAQGSSGQETQYF

J: TRBJ2-5
size: .
D: .
V: TRBV6-5
DNA: TGTGCCAGCAGTTATAAGACTAGTGTGGAGACCCAGTACTTC
CDR3: CASSYKTSVETQYF

J: TRBJ2-4
size: .
D: TRBD1
V: TRBV5-1
DNA: TGCGCCAGCAGCTATGAGGGACAGGGAATTTCGAACATTCAGTACTTC
CDR3: CASSYEGQGISNIQYF

J: TRBJ1-3
size: few
D: .
V: TRBV3-1
DNA: TGTGCCAGCAGCCTCTCCCCAGGGGCGATCTCTGGAAACACCATATATTTT
CDR3: CASSLSPGAISGNTIYF

J: TRBJ2-5
size: .
D: TRBD2
V: TRBV28
DNA: TGTGCCAGCAGAGAGATGGGGACTAGCGGGCTAAAGACCCAGTACTTC
CDR3: CASREMGTSGLKTQYF

J: TRBJ2-1
size: .
D: TRBD2
V: TRBV20-1
DNA: TGCAGTGCTCCAATTAACGCGGGGGGCAATGAGCAGTTCTTC
CDR3: CSAPINAGGNEQFF

J: TRBJ1-2
size: many
D: .
V: TRBV12-3/TRBV12-4
DNA: TGTGCCAGCAGTACTAAACCGATACTGGGTGGCTACACCTTC
CDR3: CASSTKPILGGYTF

J: TRBJ1-3
size: .
D: .
V: TRBV5-1
DNA: TGCGCCAGCAGCTTGATGGGGCTTCAAAACACCATATATTTT
CDR3: CASSLMGLQNTIYF

J: TRBJ2-7
size: .
D: TRBD2
V: TRBV12-3/TRBV12-4
DNA: TGTGCCAGCAGACCGACTAGCGGGAGGTACGAGCAGTACTTC
CDR3: CASRPTSGRYEQYF

J: TRBJ2-3
size: few
D: TRBD2
V: TRBV7-3
DNA: TGTGCCAGCAGCTTAAAGTGGTTAGCGGGCGCAACAGATACGCAGTATTTT
CDR3: CASSLKWLAGATDTQYF

J: TRBJ2-7
size: .
D: .
V: TRBV10-3
DNA: TGTTCCTCGGGCCAGGGGGGTTACGAGCAGTACTTC
CDR3: CSSGQGGYEQYF

J: TRBJ2-3
size: .
D: .
V: TRBV2
DNA: TGTGCCAGCAGTGTAGCCAGGGTTCGCACAGATACGCAGTATTTT
CDR3: CASSVARVRTDTQYF

J: TRBJ1-6
size: few
D: .
V: TRBV28
DNA: TGTGCCAGCAGTTTGGAGGTGTCTAATTCACCCCTCCACTTT
CDR3: CASSLEVSNSPLHF

J: TRBJ2-7
size: .
D: TRBD1
V: TRBV5-1
DNA: TGCGCCAGCAGCCCGGACAGGAATGAGCAGTACTTC
CDR3: CASSPDRNEQYF

J: TRBJ2-5
size: .
D: .
V: TRBV5-1
DNA: TGCGCCAGCAGCTTGGAGAGCTCACAAGAGACCCAGTACTTC
CDR3: CASSLESSQETQYF

J: TRBJ2-7
size: few
D: TRBD2
V: TRBV12-3/TRBV12-4
DNA: TGTGCCAGCAGTTTAGCTTTTCGCGGGAGGGCAGACTACGAGCAGTACTTC
CDR3: CASSLAFRGRADYEQYF

J: TRBJ1-2
size: .
D: .
V: TRBV10-1
DNA: TGCGCCAGCAGTGAGTCGGGCAAAAGCTATGGCTACACCTTC
CDR3: CASSESGKSYGYTF

J: TRBJ2-1
size: .
D: .
V: TRBV7-8
DNA: TGTGCCAGCAGCACGGACTTTCTGCTTTACAATGAGCAGTTCTTC
CDR3: CASSTDFLLYNEQFF